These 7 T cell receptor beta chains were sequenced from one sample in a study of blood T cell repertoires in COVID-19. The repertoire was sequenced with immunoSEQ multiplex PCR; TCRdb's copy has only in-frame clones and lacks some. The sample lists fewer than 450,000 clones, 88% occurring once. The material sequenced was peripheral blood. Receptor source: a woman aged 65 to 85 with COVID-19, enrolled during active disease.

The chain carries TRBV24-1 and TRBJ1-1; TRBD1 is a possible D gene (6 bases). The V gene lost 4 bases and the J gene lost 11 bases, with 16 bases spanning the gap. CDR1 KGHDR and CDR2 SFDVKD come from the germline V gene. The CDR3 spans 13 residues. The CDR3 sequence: CATSEPGQRSAFF. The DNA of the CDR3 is TGTGCCACCAGTGAGCCGGGACAACGGTCGGCTTTCTTT.

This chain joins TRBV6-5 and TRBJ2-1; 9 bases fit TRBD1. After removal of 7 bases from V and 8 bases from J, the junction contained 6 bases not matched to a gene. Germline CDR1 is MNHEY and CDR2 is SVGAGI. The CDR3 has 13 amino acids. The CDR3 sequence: CASTYRDRDEQFF. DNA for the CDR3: TGTGCCAGCACATATAGGGACAGGGATGAGCAGTTCTTC.

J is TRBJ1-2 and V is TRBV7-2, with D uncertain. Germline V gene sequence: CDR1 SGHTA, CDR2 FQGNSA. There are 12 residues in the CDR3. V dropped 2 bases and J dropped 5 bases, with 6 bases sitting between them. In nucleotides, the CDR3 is TGTGCCAGCAGCTTATCGAGATATGGCTACACCTTC. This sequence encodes CASSLSRYGYTF.

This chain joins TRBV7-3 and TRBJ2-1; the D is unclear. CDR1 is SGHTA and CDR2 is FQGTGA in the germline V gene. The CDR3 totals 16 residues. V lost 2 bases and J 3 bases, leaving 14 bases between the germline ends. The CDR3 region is CASSLRANLGYNEQFF. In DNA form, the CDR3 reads TGTGCCAGCAGCTTACGTGCAAATCTAGGCTACAATGAGCAGTTCTTC.

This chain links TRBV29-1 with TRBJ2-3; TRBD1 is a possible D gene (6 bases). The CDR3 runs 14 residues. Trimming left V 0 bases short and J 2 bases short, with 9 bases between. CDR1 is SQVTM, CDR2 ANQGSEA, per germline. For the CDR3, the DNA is TGCAGCGTTGAAGATAGACAGGCCACAGATACGCAGTATTTT. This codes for CSVEDRQATDTQYF.

CDR3 bases: TGTGCCAGCAGTTACGGACAGGGTGTCGGGGAGCAGTTCTTC. It encodes CASSYGQGVGEQFF. The V gene is TRBV6-5, the J gene TRBJ2-1, with 8 bases that match TRBD1. Germline CDR1 is MNHEY and CDR2 is SVGAGI. The V and J ends lost 2 bases and 10 bases, in that order; junction bases with no gene match: 7. The length of the CDR3 is 14 residues.

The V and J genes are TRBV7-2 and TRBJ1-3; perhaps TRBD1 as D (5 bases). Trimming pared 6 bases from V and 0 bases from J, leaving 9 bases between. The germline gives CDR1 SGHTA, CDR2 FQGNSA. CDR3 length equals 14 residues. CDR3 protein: CASSSGLSGNTIYF. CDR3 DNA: TGTGCCAGCAGTTCAGGGCTCTCTGGAAACACCATATATTTT.